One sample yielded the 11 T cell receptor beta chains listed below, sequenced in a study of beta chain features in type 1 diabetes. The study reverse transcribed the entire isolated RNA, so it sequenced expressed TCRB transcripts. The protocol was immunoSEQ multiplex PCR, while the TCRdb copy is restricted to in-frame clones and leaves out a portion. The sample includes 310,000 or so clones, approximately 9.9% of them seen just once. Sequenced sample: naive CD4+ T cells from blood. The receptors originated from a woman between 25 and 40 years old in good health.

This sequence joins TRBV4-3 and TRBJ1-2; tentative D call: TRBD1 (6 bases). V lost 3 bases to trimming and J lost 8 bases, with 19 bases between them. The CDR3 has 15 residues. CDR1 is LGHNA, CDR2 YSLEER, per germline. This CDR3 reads CASSHLERGGVGYTF. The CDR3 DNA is TGCGCCAGCAGCCACTTAGAGAGGGGGGGCGTCGGCTACACCTTC.

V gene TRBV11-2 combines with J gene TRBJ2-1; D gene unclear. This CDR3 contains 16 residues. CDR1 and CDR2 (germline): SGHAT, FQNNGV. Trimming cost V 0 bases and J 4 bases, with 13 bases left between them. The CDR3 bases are TGTGCCAGCAGCTTAGATTTTTTAGCTGTATACAATGAGCAGTTCTTC. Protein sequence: CASSLDFLAVYNEQFF.

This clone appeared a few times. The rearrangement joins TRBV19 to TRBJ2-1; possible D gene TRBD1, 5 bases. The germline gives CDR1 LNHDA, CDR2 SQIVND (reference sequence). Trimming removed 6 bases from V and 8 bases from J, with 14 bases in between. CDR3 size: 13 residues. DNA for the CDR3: TGTGCCAGTAGCCCACCAGGGTTGGATGAGCAGTTCTTC. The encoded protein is CASSPPGLDEQFF.

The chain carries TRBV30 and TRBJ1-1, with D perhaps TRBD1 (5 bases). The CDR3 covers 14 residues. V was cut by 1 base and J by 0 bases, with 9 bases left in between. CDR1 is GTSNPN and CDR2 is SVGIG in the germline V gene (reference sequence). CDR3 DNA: TGTGCCTGGAGTGACGGACACATGAACACTGAAGCTTTCTTT. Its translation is CAWSDGHMNTEAFF.

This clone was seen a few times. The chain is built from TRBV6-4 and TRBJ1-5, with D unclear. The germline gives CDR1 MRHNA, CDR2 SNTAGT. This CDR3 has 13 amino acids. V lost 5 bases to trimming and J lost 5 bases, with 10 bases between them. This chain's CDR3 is CASSIGGDQPQHF. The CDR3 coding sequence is TGTGCCAGCAGTATTGGCGGAGATCAGCCCCAGCATTTT.

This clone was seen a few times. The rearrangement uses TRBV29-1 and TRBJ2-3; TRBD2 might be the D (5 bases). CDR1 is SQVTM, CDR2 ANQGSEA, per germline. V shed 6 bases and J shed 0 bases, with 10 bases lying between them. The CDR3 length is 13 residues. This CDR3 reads CSVRRTSTDTQYF. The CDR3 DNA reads TGCAGCGTCCGACGGACTAGCACAGATACGCAGTATTTT.

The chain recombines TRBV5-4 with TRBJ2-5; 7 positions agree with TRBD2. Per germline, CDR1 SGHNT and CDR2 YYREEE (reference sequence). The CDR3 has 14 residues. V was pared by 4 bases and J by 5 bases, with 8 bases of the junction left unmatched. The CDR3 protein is CASSRQSGGETQYF. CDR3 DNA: TGTGCCAGCAGCCGACAATCGGGAGGTGAGACCCAGTACTTC.

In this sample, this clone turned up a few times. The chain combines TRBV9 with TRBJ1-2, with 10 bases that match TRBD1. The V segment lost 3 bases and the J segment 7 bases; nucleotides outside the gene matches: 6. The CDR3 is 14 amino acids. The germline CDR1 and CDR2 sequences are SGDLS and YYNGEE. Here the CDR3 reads CASSGMGQGLGYTF. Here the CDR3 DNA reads TGTGCCAGCAGCGGGATGGGACAGGGGCTTGGCTACACCTTC.

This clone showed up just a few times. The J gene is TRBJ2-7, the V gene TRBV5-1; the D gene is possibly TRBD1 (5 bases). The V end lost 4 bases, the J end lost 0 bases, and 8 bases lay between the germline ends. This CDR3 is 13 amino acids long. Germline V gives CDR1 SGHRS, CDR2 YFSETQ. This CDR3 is CASSLDISYEQYF. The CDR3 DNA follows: TGCGCCAGCAGCCTGGACATCTCCTACGAGCAGTACTTC.

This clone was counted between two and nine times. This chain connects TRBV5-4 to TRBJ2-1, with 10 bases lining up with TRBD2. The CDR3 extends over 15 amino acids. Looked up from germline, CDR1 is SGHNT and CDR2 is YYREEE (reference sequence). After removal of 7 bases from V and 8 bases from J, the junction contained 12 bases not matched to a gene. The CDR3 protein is CASLLGPSGSYEQFF. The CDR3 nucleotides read TGTGCCAGCCTCCTTGGGCCTAGCGGGAGTTATGAGCAGTTCTTC.

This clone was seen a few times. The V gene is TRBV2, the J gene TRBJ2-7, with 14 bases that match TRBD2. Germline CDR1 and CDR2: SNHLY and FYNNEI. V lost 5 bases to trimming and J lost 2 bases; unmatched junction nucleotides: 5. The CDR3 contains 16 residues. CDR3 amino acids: CASSLGLAGAPYEQYF. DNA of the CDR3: TGTGCCAGCAGTCTGGGACTAGCGGGAGCCCCCTACGAGCAGTACTTC.